This T cell receptor beta chain originates from a study of shared clonotypes between healthy human individuals. The study's findings and limits: Naive CD4 clonotype sharing across several donors was 4% to 5.5%.

Sequencing used immunoSEQ multiplex PCR; TCRdb keeps in-frame clones, though not all of them. The sample gives about 380,000 clones, about 97% of which show up once; approximately 0.32% is in the top ten. The CDR3 is 19 amino acids. The V segment lost 1 base and the J segment 8 bases; nucleotides outside the gene matches: 15. CDR1 and CDR2 (germline): MGHRA, YSYEKL. Points on this clone: Its specificity is unknown.

The rearrangement joins TRBV4-1 to TRBJ2-1; 12 bases are a match to TRBD2. Material for sequencing was memory CD8+ T cells sorted from blood. Sample subset: CD45RO+ cells pooled with CCR7-negative TemRA cells. This sequence was found in a man younger than 45 in good health. The CDR3, as DNA: TGCGCCAGCAGCCAAGGAGTGAGGAGGACTAGCGGGATTCTTGATGAGCAGTTCTTC. It yields the protein CASSQGVRRTSGILDEQFF.